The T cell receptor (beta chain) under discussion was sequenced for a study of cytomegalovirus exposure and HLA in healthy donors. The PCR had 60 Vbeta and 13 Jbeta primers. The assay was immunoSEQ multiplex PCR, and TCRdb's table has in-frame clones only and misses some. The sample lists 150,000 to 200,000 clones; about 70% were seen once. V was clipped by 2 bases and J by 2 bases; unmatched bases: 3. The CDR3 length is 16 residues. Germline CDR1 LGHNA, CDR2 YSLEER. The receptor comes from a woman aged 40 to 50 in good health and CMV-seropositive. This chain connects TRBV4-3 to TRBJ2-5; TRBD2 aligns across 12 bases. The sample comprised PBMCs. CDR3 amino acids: CASSQSGTSGQETQYF. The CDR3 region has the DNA TGCGCCAGCAGCCAATCCGGGACTAGCGGGCAAGAGACCCAGTACTTC.